Listed below are T cell receptor beta chains from one sample, sequenced in a study of beta chain features in type 1 diabetes. The data were produced by immunoSEQ multiplex PCR, yet TCRdb's version contains in-frame clones alone and is incomplete. There are 450,000 to 550,000 clones in the sample; approximately 28% occur only once, and about 0.065% lies in the top ten. The sample was naive CD4+ T cells from blood. The receptor set was obtained from a man in his late teens or twenties in good health. The CDR3 runs from the conserved cysteine through the conserved F or W. A D gene is named only where the DNA matches it firmly. Not all rows give a size; the values are once, few, many and, for expanded clones, a class.

cdr3_nt: TGTGCCAGCAGTGTAACTCGCCCCGTTGGCGAGCAGTACTTC; cdr3_aa: CASSVTRPVGEQYF; j_call: TRBJ2-7; clone_size: .; v_call: TRBV6-1; d_call: .
cdr3_nt: TGCAGCGTTGACCTGGGTTTCGTCAATGAGCAGTTCTTC; cdr3_aa: CSVDLGFVNEQFF; j_call: TRBJ2-1; clone_size: .; v_call: TRBV29-1; d_call: .
cdr3_nt: TGCGCCAGCAGCCAGGGGTTGCCTGGAAACACCATATATTTT; cdr3_aa: CASSQGLPGNTIYF; j_call: TRBJ1-3; clone_size: .; v_call: TRBV4-3; d_call: .
cdr3_nt: TGCGCCAGCAGCTTGGAGGCAGGGTACCAAGAGACCCAGTACTTC; cdr3_aa: CASSLEAGYQETQYF; j_call: TRBJ2-5; clone_size: .; v_call: TRBV5-1; d_call: .
cdr3_nt: TGTGCCAGCAGAGGGACAGGGCTCTATGGCTACACCTTC; cdr3_aa: CASRGTGLYGYTF; j_call: TRBJ1-2; clone_size: .; v_call: TRBV27; d_call: TRBD1
cdr3_nt: TGTGCCAGCAGCTTAGATGGAACTGGGGCCAACGTCCTGACTTTC; cdr3_aa: CASSLDGTGANVLTF; j_call: TRBJ2-6; clone_size: .; v_call: TRBV11-1; d_call: .
cdr3_nt: TGTGCCTGGAGGGGACAGGGGCATCAGCCCCAGCATTTT; cdr3_aa: CAWRGQGHQPQHF; j_call: TRBJ1-5; clone_size: .; v_call: TRBV30; d_call: TRBD1
cdr3_nt: TGTGCCAGCAGTGGGCTAGCAGCGAGTGAGCAGTTCTTC; cdr3_aa: CASSGLAASEQFF; j_call: TRBJ2-1; clone_size: .; v_call: TRBV7-9; d_call: .
cdr3_nt: TGTGCCAGCAGCGTGGGGACAGGGGCAAACACCGGGGAGCTGTTTTTT; cdr3_aa: CASSVGTGANTGELFF; j_call: TRBJ2-2; clone_size: .; v_call: TRBV11-2; d_call: TRBD1
cdr3_nt: TGTGCCAGCAGCTTGGAGGGAGCGGAGACCCAGTACTTC; cdr3_aa: CASSLEGAETQYF; j_call: TRBJ2-5; clone_size: .; v_call: TRBV7-2; d_call: .
cdr3_nt: TGTGCCATCAGTGTATCGGGACAGGGTTTGTACGAGCAGTACTTC; cdr3_aa: CAISVSGQGLYEQYF; j_call: TRBJ2-7; clone_size: few; v_call: TRBV10-3; d_call: TRBD1
cdr3_nt: TGTGCCAGCAGCTTAGAGCGGATGCGATACAATGAGCAGTTCTTC; cdr3_aa: CASSLERMRYNEQFF; j_call: TRBJ2-1; clone_size: .; v_call: TRBV7-9; d_call: .
cdr3_nt: TGCGCCAGCAGTCTGGAACCTAGCGGGAGTGTTGGCACTGGGAATGAGCAGTTCTTC; cdr3_aa: CASSLEPSGSVGTGNEQFF; j_call: TRBJ2-1; clone_size: few; v_call: TRBV5-1; d_call: TRBD2
cdr3_nt: TGTGCCAGCAGCTCCCAGGGATCCAAGTTCTTC; cdr3_aa: CASSSQGSKFF; j_call: TRBJ2-1; clone_size: few; v_call: TRBV5-4; d_call: .
cdr3_nt: TGTGCCAGCAGTTACAAAGGACGGGCCTACGAGCAGTACTTC; cdr3_aa: CASSYKGRAYEQYF; j_call: TRBJ2-7; clone_size: .; v_call: TRBV6-5; d_call: .
cdr3_nt: TGTGCCAGCAGCTCCGTCTCTGGGGCCAACGTCCTGACTTTC; cdr3_aa: CASSSVSGANVLTF; j_call: TRBJ2-6; clone_size: .; v_call: TRBV9; d_call: .
cdr3_nt: TGTGCCAGCAGCCGGCGGGAGGGCCCAGATACGCAGTATTTT; cdr3_aa: CASSRREGPDTQYF; j_call: TRBJ2-3; clone_size: few; v_call: TRBV14; d_call: TRBD2
cdr3_nt: TGTGCCCCGGGCGGCTCTGGAAACACCATATATTTT; cdr3_aa: CAPGGSGNTIYF; j_call: TRBJ1-3; clone_size: .; v_call: TRBV7-9; d_call: .
cdr3_nt: TGTGCCAGCAGCGTAACAGGGTCGAACACTGAAGCTTTCTTT; cdr3_aa: CASSVTGSNTEAFF; j_call: TRBJ1-1; clone_size: few; v_call: TRBV9; d_call: .
cdr3_nt: TGCGCCAGCAGCCGAGACGTGACTAGCGGGCAGAATGAGCAGTTCTTC; cdr3_aa: CASSRDVTSGQNEQFF; j_call: TRBJ2-1; clone_size: few; v_call: TRBV4-1; d_call: TRBD2
cdr3_nt: TGTGCCAGCAGTGAAAGCGGGGGGTGGTCGACCTACGAGCAGTACTTC; cdr3_aa: CASSESGGWSTYEQYF; j_call: TRBJ2-7; clone_size: few; v_call: TRBV25-1; d_call: TRBD2
cdr3_nt: TGTGCCAGCAGCTTGAGGGAGGCCCTAAGCACAGATACGCAGTATTTT; cdr3_aa: CASSLREALSTDTQYF; j_call: TRBJ2-3; clone_size: .; v_call: TRBV7-2; d_call: .
cdr3_nt: TGTGCCTGGAGCGAGTCCTTAGGTCGGTATGGCTACACCTTC; cdr3_aa: CAWSESLGRYGYTF; j_call: TRBJ1-2; clone_size: .; v_call: TRBV30; d_call: .
cdr3_nt: TGTGCCAGCAGCTTCAGGGTGAACACCGGGGAGCTGTTTTTT; cdr3_aa: CASSFRVNTGELFF; j_call: TRBJ2-2; clone_size: .; v_call: TRBV9; d_call: .
cdr3_nt: TGTGCCAGCAGCTTTTCGGACACCGGGGAGCTGTTTTTT; cdr3_aa: CASSFSDTGELFF; j_call: TRBJ2-2; clone_size: .; v_call: TRBV11-1; d_call: .
cdr3_nt: TGTGCCAGCGGGACAGGGGGATACGAGCAGTACTTC; cdr3_aa: CASGTGGYEQYF; j_call: TRBJ2-7; clone_size: few; v_call: TRBV10-3; d_call: TRBD1
cdr3_nt: TGTGCCAGCAGCTCGCAGACGTCGGGGGAGCAGTACTTC; cdr3_aa: CASSSQTSGEQYF; j_call: TRBJ2-7; clone_size: .; v_call: TRBV7-2; d_call: .
cdr3_nt: TGTGCCTGGAGCCGGAGGCGGGATACGCAGTATTTT; cdr3_aa: CAWSRRRDTQYF; j_call: TRBJ2-3; clone_size: .; v_call: TRBV30; d_call: .
cdr3_nt: TGTGCCAGCAGAAACGACAGGGGCAAGCAAGAGACCCAGTACTTC; cdr3_aa: CASRNDRGKQETQYF; j_call: TRBJ2-5; clone_size: few; v_call: TRBV6-5; d_call: TRBD1